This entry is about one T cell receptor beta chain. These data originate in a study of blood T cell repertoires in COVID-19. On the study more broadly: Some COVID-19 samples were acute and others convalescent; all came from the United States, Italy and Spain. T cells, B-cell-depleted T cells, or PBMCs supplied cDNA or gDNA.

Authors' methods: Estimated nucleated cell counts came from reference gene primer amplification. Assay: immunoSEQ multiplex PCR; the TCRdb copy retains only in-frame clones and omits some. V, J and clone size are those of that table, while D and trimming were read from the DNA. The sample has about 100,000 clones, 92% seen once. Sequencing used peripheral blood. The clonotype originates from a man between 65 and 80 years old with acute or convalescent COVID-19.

The DNA of the CDR3 is TGCGCCAGCAGCTTGGCCGGGGGAGCGGGTGGGACAGATACGCAGTATTTT. It translates to CASSLAGGAGGTDTQYF. The gene calls are TRBV5-1 and TRBJ2-3; maybe TRBD2 (6 bases). With 0 bases removed from V and 3 bases from J, the gap between germline ends came to 17 bases. Germline V lookup: CDR1 SGHRS, CDR2 YFSETQ. There are 17 residues in the CDR3.